Included here is one T cell receptor (beta chain) sequence, with context. Its target is unknown. This entry belongs to a study of OX40 agonist ivuxolimab in advanced cancers. Study-wide points: Researchers did not determine the expanded peripheral T cells' antigen specificity. On average, CD8+ T cells had more expanded clones than CD4+. Relatively little clonal expansion, among the lowest observed, appeared in partial responders at 0.1-3.0 mg/kg.

Blood samples were obtained at baseline, cycle 4 day 1, and cycle 7 day 1. Germline trimming cut 5 bases from V and 0 bases from J; bases unmatched to any gene: 3. This CDR3 is built from 14 residues. Germline V lookup: CDR1 SEHNR, CDR2 FQNEAQ (reference sequence). The protocol was immunoSEQ multiplex PCR, while the TCRdb copy is restricted to in-frame clones and leaves out a portion. The sample records about 64,000 clones, roughly 80% being singletons. The chain is built from TRBV7-9 and TRBJ1-1, with 7 bases matching TRBD1. This sequence was found in an adult with an advanced solid tumor such as melanoma, head and neck, liver or kidney cancer. The starting material was CD4+ or CD8+ T cells sorted from blood, obtained in a trial of the OX40 agonist ivuxolimab. CDR3 DNA sequence: TGTGCCAGCAGCACGGACAGGATGAACACTGAAGCTTTCTTT. The encoded protein is CASSTDRMNTEAFF.